The rows below give T cell receptor beta chains drawn from one sample of a study of shared clonotypes between healthy human individuals. The data were produced by immunoSEQ multiplex PCR, yet TCRdb's version contains in-frame clones alone and is incomplete. The top ten clones hold about 0.25% of a sample with under 1 million clones, 96% of them seen once. Sequencing was done on a sample of naive CD8+ T cells sorted from blood. These TCRs come from a man aged 30-40 years in good health. CDR3s include the opening cysteine and the closing phenylalanine or tryptophan. Each record gives: J gene, V gene, CDR3 protein.

j_gene: TRBJ1-1; v_gene: TRBV11-1; CDR3aa: CASSLEGGPEAFF
j_gene: TRBJ2-7; v_gene: TRBV6-5; CDR3aa: CASSYKGTMTSYEQYF
j_gene: TRBJ2-1; v_gene: TRBV7-8; CDR3aa: CASSTRTSGSNEQFF
j_gene: TRBJ2-4; v_gene: TRBV10-1; CDR3aa: CASSESQAKNIQYF
j_gene: TRBJ1-1; v_gene: TRBV10-3; CDR3aa: CAISERDSGNTEAFF
j_gene: TRBJ1-5; v_gene: TRBV27; CDR3aa: CASSLGGSQPQHF
j_gene: TRBJ1-1; v_gene: TRBV6-5; CDR3aa: CASSYYEGSNTEAFF
j_gene: TRBJ2-1; v_gene: TRBV11-2; CDR3aa: CASSLDLDSYNEQFF
j_gene: TRBJ2-1; v_gene: TRBV27; CDR3aa: CASSLLGTYNEQFF
j_gene: TRBJ2-1; v_gene: TRBV6-1; CDR3aa: CASSEERGSYNEQFF
j_gene: TRBJ2-5; v_gene: TRBV19; CDR3aa: CASSMGLGRETQYF
j_gene: TRBJ2-7; v_gene: TRBV5-1; CDR3aa: CASSLEGAPSYEQYF
j_gene: TRBJ2-2; v_gene: TRBV4-1; CDR3aa: CASSQDGAASDTGELFF
j_gene: TRBJ2-3; v_gene: TRBV19; CDR3aa: CASSITPTDTQYF
j_gene: TRBJ2-3; v_gene: TRBV6-1; CDR3aa: CASSEQSQLGDTQYF
j_gene: TRBJ2-5; v_gene: TRBV5-4; CDR3aa: CASSLAIERGMKETQYF
j_gene: TRBJ2-2; v_gene: TRBV19; CDR3aa: CASSVQGFGTGELFF
j_gene: TRBJ2-7; v_gene: TRBV27; CDR3aa: CASAPRGAVYEQYF
j_gene: TRBJ2-2; v_gene: TRBV5-1; CDR3aa: CASNPTDANTGELFF
j_gene: TRBJ1-5; v_gene: TRBV25-1; CDR3aa: CASSEGNQPQHF